This T cell receptor beta chain comes out of a study of vaccination effects on CD4 cells after COVID-19. Whole-study context: Post-vaccine sample collection fell at a median of 72 days after the second dose. Study-level results: After vaccination, at late timepoints, clones induced by infection and by vaccine contracted markedly.

Some clones are missing from TCRdb's copy, which holds only in-frame ones; the method was immunoSEQ multiplex PCR. The sample lists 20,000 to 30,000 clones; more than 65% were seen once. Only a few counts were recorded for this clone. No antigen is known for it. Germline V gene lookup returns CDR1 PRHDT and CDR2 FYEKMQ (reference sequence). Trimming left V 5 bases short and J 0 bases short, with 8 bases between. This CDR3 is built from 13 residues. Peptide-pool stimulation followed by sequencing identified expanded antigen-specific CD4+ clonotypes in the ViraFEST assay. It was after roughly 11 days of culture that CD4+ T cells were isolated. Two doses of BNT162b2 or mRNA-1273 vaccine were administered to participants. A density of roughly 2 million PBMC per well was used; these cells were cultured with roughly 10 IU/ml IL-2 and roughly 10 ug/ml peptides. Half the medium was replaced with IL-2 medium on days 3 and 7.

The chain combines TRBV13 with TRBJ2-7; the D is unclear. The sequence was collected from a human donor who received a COVID-19 vaccine. The sample here was CD4+ T cells from PBMCs cultured with SARS-CoV-2 spike peptides, taken after COVID-19 vaccination. The CDR3 coding sequence is TGTGCCAGCAGCCCAGCCTTCTCCTACGAGCAGTACTTC. It is translated as CASSPAFSYEQYF.